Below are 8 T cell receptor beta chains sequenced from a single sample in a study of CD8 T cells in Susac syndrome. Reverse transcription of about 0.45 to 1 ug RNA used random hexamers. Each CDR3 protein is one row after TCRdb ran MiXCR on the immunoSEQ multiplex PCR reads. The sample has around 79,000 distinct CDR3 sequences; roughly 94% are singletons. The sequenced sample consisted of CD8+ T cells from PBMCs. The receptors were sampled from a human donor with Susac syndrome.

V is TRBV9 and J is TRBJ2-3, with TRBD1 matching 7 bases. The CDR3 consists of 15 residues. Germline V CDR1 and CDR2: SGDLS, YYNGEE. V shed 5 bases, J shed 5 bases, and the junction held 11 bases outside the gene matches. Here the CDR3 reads CASRSGTESRDTQYF. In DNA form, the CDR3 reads TGTGCCAGCAGATCCGGGACAGAATCACGAGATACGCAGTATTTT.

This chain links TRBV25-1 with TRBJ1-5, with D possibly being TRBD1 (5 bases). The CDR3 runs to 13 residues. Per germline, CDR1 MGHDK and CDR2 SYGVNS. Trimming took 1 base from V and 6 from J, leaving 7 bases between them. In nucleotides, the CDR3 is TGTGCCAGCAGTGAATCAAGGGGTCAGCCCCAGCATTTT. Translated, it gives CASSESRGQPQHF.

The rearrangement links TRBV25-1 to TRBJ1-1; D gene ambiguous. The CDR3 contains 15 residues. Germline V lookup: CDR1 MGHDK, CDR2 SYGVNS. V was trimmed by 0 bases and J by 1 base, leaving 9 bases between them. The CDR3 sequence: CASSEYLGQNTEAFF. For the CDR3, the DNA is TGTGCCAGCAGTGAATATCTTGGCCAGAACACTGAAGCTTTCTTT.

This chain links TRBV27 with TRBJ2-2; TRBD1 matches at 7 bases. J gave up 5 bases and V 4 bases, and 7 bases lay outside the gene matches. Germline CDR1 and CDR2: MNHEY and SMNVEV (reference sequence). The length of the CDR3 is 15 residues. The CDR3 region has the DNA TGTGCCAGCAGTTCCAGGACAGGCAGAACCGGGGAGCTGTTTTTT. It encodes CASSSRTGRTGELFF.

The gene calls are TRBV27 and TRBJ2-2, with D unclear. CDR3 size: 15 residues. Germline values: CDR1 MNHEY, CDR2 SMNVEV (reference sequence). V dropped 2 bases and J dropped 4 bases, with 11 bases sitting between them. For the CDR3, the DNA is TGTGCCAGCAGTTTAATTTCCTGGGGCACCGGGGAGCTGTTTTTT. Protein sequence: CASSLISWGTGELFF.

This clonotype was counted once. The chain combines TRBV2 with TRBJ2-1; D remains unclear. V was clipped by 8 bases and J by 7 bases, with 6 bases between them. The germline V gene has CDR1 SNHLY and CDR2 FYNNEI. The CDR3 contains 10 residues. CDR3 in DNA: TGTGCCAGCCTAGGGAATGAGCAGTTCTTC. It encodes CASLGNEQFF.

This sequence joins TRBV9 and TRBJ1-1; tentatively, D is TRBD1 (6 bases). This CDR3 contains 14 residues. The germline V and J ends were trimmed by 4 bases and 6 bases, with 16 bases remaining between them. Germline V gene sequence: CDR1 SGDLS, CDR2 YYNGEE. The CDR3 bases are TGTGCCAGCAGCCAACCCTCCGGGGGCTCTGAAGCTTTCTTT. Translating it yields CASSQPSGGSEAFF.

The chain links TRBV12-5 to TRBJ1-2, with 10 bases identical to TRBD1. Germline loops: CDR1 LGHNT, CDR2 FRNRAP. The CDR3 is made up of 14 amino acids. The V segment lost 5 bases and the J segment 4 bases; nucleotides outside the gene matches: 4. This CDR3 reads CASGLTGGAYGYTF. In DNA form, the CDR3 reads TGTGCTAGTGGTCTGACAGGGGGCGCCTATGGCTACACCTTC.